This paragraph covers one T cell receptor beta chain sequence. Its antigen remains unknown. Germline assignment: CDR1 DFQATT and CDR2 SNEGSKA (reference sequence). The CDR3 length is 15 residues. V shed 5 bases and J shed 0 bases, with 16 bases lying between them. This record belongs to a study of T-cell reconstitution after alpha-beta-depleted transplantation in children. Findings of the study overall: Where alpha-beta T cells came from about two months after transplant was reportedly several hundred expanded graft clones. A year had passed since transplant, and T-cell counts and diversity by then came mostly from newly produced T cells.

Molecular barcoding with unique molecular identifiers was used for the TCRbeta library. TCRdb re-derived calls from the PCR reads in MiXCR, one entry per CDR3 protein. The sample includes about 580,000 distinct CDR3 sequences, 20% to 25% of them seen just once. This specimen was PBMCs, mostly from graft donor cells, taken 360 days after TCRalphabeta/CD19-depleted stem cell transplant. The V call is TRBV20-1, the J call TRBJ1-1, with unresolved D. This TCR was recovered from a boy under three years old who had a stem cell transplant for acute myeloid leukemia, so the T cells may come from the graft donor. CDR3 in amino acids: CSASFVGAMNTEAFF. DNA of the CDR3: TGCAGTGCTTCTTTTGTAGGTGCCATGAACACTGAAGCTTTCTTT.